These 29 T cell receptor beta chains were all obtained from the same sample, sequenced in a study of blood T cell repertoires in COVID-19. TCRdb's table, derived via immunoSEQ multiplex PCR, lists solely in-frame clones and lacks some. The table records roughly 76,000 clones, 80% to 90% of them present only once. The specimen was PBMCs or T cells enriched from blood (not recorded which). These receptor sequences come from a woman between 45 and 60 years old with acute COVID-19.

This chain joins TRBV18 and TRBJ1-2; maybe TRBD1 (5 bases). The CDR3 length is 16 residues. Trimming shortened V by 2 bases and J by 3 bases, and 16 bases separated the two germline ends. CDR1 and CDR2 (germline): KGHSH, LQKENI. The CDR3 protein is CASSPNSAGLDYGYTF. CDR3 in DNA: TGTGCCAGCTCACCAAATTCCGCAGGGCTGGACTATGGCTACACCTTC.

The chain carries TRBV7-2 and TRBJ2-3; TRBD2 matches 9 bases. In germline, CDR1 is SGHTA, CDR2 FQGNSA. V gave up 4 bases and J gave up 4 bases; unmatched junction bases: 3. The CDR3 covers 14 residues. CDR3 nucleotides: TGTGCCAGCAGCTCCGCGGGAGGGGCAGATACGCAGTATTTT. Residues: CASSSAGGADTQYF.

The chain combines TRBV6-5 with TRBJ2-7; 10 bases map to TRBD2. CDR3 size: 13 residues. J was trimmed by 6 bases and V by 8 bases; bases with no gene match: 7. Germline V lookup: CDR1 MNHEY, CDR2 SVGAGI. CDR3: CASFSAGGIEQYF. The DNA of the CDR3 is TGTGCCAGCTTCTCAGCGGGGGGGATCGAGCAGTACTTC.

The rearrangement links TRBV10-1 to TRBJ1-2; D ambiguous. Germline-derived CDR1 and CDR2 are WNHNN and SYGVQD (reference sequence). V lost 2 bases and J lost 4, with 11 bases in between. The CDR3 extends over 14 amino acids. The CDR3 coding sequence is TGCGCCAGCAGTGAGAACCCAGCGGTCTATGGCTACACCTTC. Translating it yields CASSENPAVYGYTF.

The sample holds one count of this clone. The rearrangement joins TRBV7-6 to TRBJ2-4, with 8 bases lining up with TRBD2. With V trimmed by 5 bases and J by 8 bases, 11 bases remained unmatched. There are 15 residues in the CDR3. CDR1 and CDR2 from the germline V gene are SGHVS and FNYEAQ. CDR3 loop: CASSPLTSVVDIQYF. CDR3 nucleotides: TGTGCCAGCAGCCCCTTGACTAGCGTGGTAGACATTCAGTACTTC.

The gene calls are TRBV10-3 and TRBJ1-2, with 7 positions matching TRBD1. V gave up 6 bases and J gave up 4 bases; unmatched junction bases: 8. The V gene's germline CDR1 is ENHRY and CDR2 SYGVKD. The CDR3 runs 14 residues. The CDR3 sequence is CAIREGANGYGYTF. In nucleotides, the CDR3 is TGTGCCATCAGAGAGGGGGCGAATGGCTATGGCTACACCTTC.

The V call is TRBV19, the J call TRBJ2-5; no clear D. This CDR3 has 12 amino acids. V lost 2 bases to trimming and J lost 4 bases, with 5 bases between them. Germline values: CDR1 LNHDA, CDR2 SQIVND (reference sequence). The CDR3 region is CASSIKRETQYF. CDR3 in DNA: TGTGCCAGTAGTATAAAGCGAGAGACCCAGTACTTC.

This sequence joins TRBV19 and TRBJ2-1; TRBD2 aligns across 7 bases. The J segment lost 5 bases and the V segment lost 3 bases, leaving 7 bases of the junction unmatched. The CDR3 length is 15 residues. Germline loops: CDR1 LNHDA, CDR2 SQIVND (reference sequence). CDR3 DNA sequence: TGTGCCAGTAGTATGATAAGCGGGGTGAACAATGAGCAGTTCTTC. Encoded protein: CASSMISGVNNEQFF.

This rearrangement joins TRBV2 to TRBJ2-7, with D perhaps matching TRBD1 (6 bases). The CDR3 runs to 14 residues. The germline V gene has CDR1 SNHLY and CDR2 FYNNEI. Trimming took 6 bases from V and 5 from J, leaving 17 bases between them. The chain's CDR3 is CASSVVRGENEQYF. The DNA of the CDR3 is TGTGCCAGCAGCGTCGTCAGGGGAGAGAACGAGCAGTACTTC.

The chain joins TRBV10-3 to TRBJ2-1, with TRBD2 matching 7 bases. The ends lost 5 bases at V and 0 bases at J; junction bases unmatched: 7. CDR3 length equals 16 residues. CDR1 and CDR2 from the germline V gene are ENHRY and SYGVKD. CDR3 sequence: CAISTSGGSSYNEQFF. In nucleotides, the CDR3 is TGTGCCATCAGTACAAGCGGCGGGAGCTCCTACAATGAGCAGTTCTTC.

This chain connects TRBV7-9 to TRBJ2-2; 7 nucleotides match TRBD1. The CDR3 totals 14 residues. From germline, CDR1 is SEHNR and CDR2 FQNEAQ (reference sequence). The V and J ends lost 4 bases and 3 bases, in that order; junction bases with no gene match: 2. CDR3 region: CASSSTGDTGELFF. In DNA, the CDR3 is TGTGCCAGCAGCTCCACAGGGGACACCGGGGAGCTGTTTTTT.

This clone was seen a handful of times. This sequence joins TRBV28 and TRBJ1-4; D gene ambiguous. The CDR3 covers 15 residues. V lost 5 bases and J lost 10, with 20 bases in between. CDR1 and CDR2 (germline): MDHEN, SYDVKM. The CDR3 reads CASSEGPAGEGKLFF. Written as DNA, the CDR3 is TGTGCCAGCAGTGAAGGACCGGCCGGGGAGGGAAAACTGTTTTTT.

The genes are TRBV5-4 and TRBJ2-3; TRBD2 aligns across 9 bases. V shed 4 bases and J 5 bases; nucleotides not matched to a gene: 11. The CDR3 runs 16 residues. Germline CDR1 and CDR2: SGHNT and YYREEE (reference sequence). In DNA form, the CDR3 reads TGTGCCAGCAGCCGAGGAGGCGGGAGGGCCGGAGATACGCAGTATTTT. Translating gives CASSRGGGRAGDTQYF.

The rearrangement links TRBV30 to TRBJ1-3; D possibly corresponds to TRBD1 (6 bases). Germline V gene data show CDR1 as GTSNPN and CDR2 as SVGIG (reference sequence). V was trimmed by 4 bases and J by 4 bases, leaving 11 bases between them. The CDR3 totals 13 residues. Here the CDR3 DNA reads TGTGCCTGGACCCAGGGGTCGGGAAACACCATATATTTT. This gives the protein CAWTQGSGNTIYF.

The chain combines TRBV10-3 with TRBJ1-1; 8 positions match TRBD1. The V and J ends lost 7 bases and 5 bases, in that order; junction bases with no gene match: 9. Germline V CDR1 and CDR2: ENHRY, SYGVKD. The length of the CDR3 is 14 residues. CDR3 coding DNA: TGTGCCATCACCTTAGGACAGGGCGGGACTGAAGCTTTCTTT. Translating it yields CAITLGQGGTEAFF.

The CDR3 DNA is TGCGCCAGCAGCGAGACAGGGGCGGGGGTGAACACTGAAGCTTTCTTT. It yields the protein CASSETGAGVNTEAFF. The V and J genes are TRBV5-1 and TRBJ1-1; 8 positions agree with TRBD1. Germline-derived CDR1 and CDR2 are SGHRS and YFSETQ. This CDR3 has 16 amino acids. V lost 4 bases to trimming and J lost 0 bases; unmatched junction nucleotides: 8.

The chain is built from TRBV7-9 and TRBJ2-1; D possibly corresponds to TRBD2 (5 bases). This CDR3 comprises 15 residues. Trimming pared 1 base from V and 6 bases from J, leaving 13 bases between. Germline V gene sequence: CDR1 SEHNR, CDR2 FQNEAQ (reference sequence). CDR3 nucleotides: TGTGCCAGCAGCTTAGGGTTAAGGGAGACCAATGAGCAGTTCTTC. This codes for CASSLGLRETNEQFF. Full variable domain (outside the CDR3, taken from reference TRBV7-9 and TRBJ2-1): DTGVSQNPRHKITKRGQNVTFRCDPISEHNRLYWYRQTLGQGPEFLTYFQNEAQLEKSRLLSDRFSAERPKGSFSTLEIQRTEQGDSAMYLCASSLGLRETNEQFFGPGTRLTVL.

The V and J genes are TRBV19 and TRBJ2-5, with TRBD2 matching 7 bases. CDR3 length: 17 residues. V lost 6 bases to trimming and J lost 2 bases; unmatched junction nucleotides: 15. Germline-derived CDR1 and CDR2 are LNHDA and SQIVND (reference sequence). This CDR3 reads CASSEFGTGGTQETQYF. As DNA, the CDR3 is TGTGCCAGTAGCGAATTCGGGACGGGAGGTACTCAAGAGACCCAGTACTTC.

The chain carries TRBV24-1 and TRBJ2-1; 7 bases match TRBD1. Germline V gene sequence: CDR1 KGHDR, CDR2 SFDVKD. The length of the CDR3 is 14 residues. The junction had 6 bases not matched to a gene; V was cut back by 4 bases and J by 7 bases. CDR3 in amino acids: CATSDHDRENEQFF. Here the CDR3 DNA reads TGTGCCACCAGTGACCACGACAGGGAGAATGAGCAGTTCTTC.

The chain joins TRBV4-2 to TRBJ2-1; maybe TRBD2 (6 bases). CDR1 and CDR2 from the germline V gene are LGHNA and YNFKEQ. Trimming removed 3 bases from V and 5 bases from J, with 11 bases in between. This CDR3 contains 14 residues. The CDR3 sequence: CASSQRTTDNEQFF. The CDR3 nucleotides read TGTGCCAGCAGCCAGAGGACTACCGACAATGAGCAGTTCTTC.

The gene calls are TRBV18 and TRBJ2-7; 7 bases align to TRBD1. Germline V gene data show CDR1 as KGHSH and CDR2 as LQKENI. V shed 3 bases and J 0 bases; nucleotides not matched to a gene: 14. This CDR3 spans 18 amino acids. CDR3 sequence reads: CASSPPDREGWFSYEQYF. CDR3 DNA sequence: TGTGCCAGCTCACCCCCCGACAGGGAAGGTTGGTTCTCCTACGAGCAGTACTTC.

This chain joins TRBV6-5 and TRBJ1-1; 8 nucleotides align to TRBD1. With V trimmed by 3 bases and J by 4 bases, 4 bases remained unmatched. CDR1 MNHEY and CDR2 SVGAGI come from the germline V gene. The CDR3 extends over 14 amino acids. The CDR3 reads CASSYTGGSTEAFF. The CDR3 nucleotides read TGTGCCAGCAGTTATACAGGGGGATCCACTGAAGCTTTCTTT.

This clone appeared a few times. The chain has TRBV9 and TRBJ2-7, with 9 bases identical to TRBD1. The CDR3 runs 16 residues. In germline, CDR1 is SGDLS, CDR2 YYNGEE. J was trimmed by 4 bases and V by 4 bases; bases with no gene match: 12. In DNA form, the CDR3 reads TGTGCCAGCAGCCCACCCGGTTCGGGACAGGGTTACGAGCAGTACTTC. Protein product: CASSPPGSGQGYEQYF.

The V gene is TRBV4-3, the J gene TRBJ2-5, with 10 bases identical to TRBD2. Germline V gene data show CDR1 as LGHNA and CDR2 as YSLEER. Trimming took 4 bases from V and 6 from J; bases not matched to a gene: 11. CDR3 size: 16 residues. CDR3: CASSPMVTSGIKTQYF. The CDR3 DNA is TGCGCCAGCAGCCCTATGGTTACTAGCGGGATAAAGACCCAGTACTTC.

The chain is built from TRBV19 and TRBJ2-1; TRBD2 matches at 12 bases. In germline, CDR1 is LNHDA, CDR2 SQIVND (reference sequence). With V trimmed by 3 bases and J by 3 bases, 3 bases remained unmatched. This CDR3 is 16 amino acids long. CDR3 DNA sequence: TGTGCCAGTAGTATCCGACTAGCGGGGGACTACAATGAGCAGTTCTTC. The encoded protein is CASSIRLAGDYNEQFF.

The gene calls are TRBV19 and TRBJ1-4; no clear D. The CDR3 is made up of 21 amino acids. Germline V gives CDR1 LNHDA, CDR2 SQIVND (reference sequence). Trimming cost V 8 bases and J 0 bases, with 31 bases left between them. The CDR3 DNA sequence: TGTGCCAGTTCGGGTCAACCGACCCCTCACGTACTAGGCGCAACTAATGAAAAACTGTTTTTT. It codes for CASSGQPTPHVLGATNEKLFF.

V is TRBV5-1 and J is TRBJ1-4; 10 nucleotides match TRBD1. CDR1 is SGHRS and CDR2 is YFSETQ in the germline V gene. The CDR3 loop spans 14 amino acids. After removal of 5 bases from V and 11 bases from J, the junction contained 9 bases not matched to a gene. The CDR3 DNA is TGCGCCAGCAGGCCCGGGACAGGGGAGGGGAAACTGTTTTTT. Amino acid sequence: CASRPGTGEGKLFF.

J is TRBJ2-3 and V is TRBV5-4; D possibly corresponds to TRBD1 (6 bases). In germline, CDR1 is SGHNT, CDR2 YYREEE (reference sequence). Trimming removed 5 bases from V and 2 bases from J, with 12 bases in between. The CDR3 loop spans 14 amino acids. This CDR3 reads CASRTQGNTDTQYF. CDR3 nucleotide sequence: TGTGCCAGCAGGACTCAGGGGAACACAGATACGCAGTATTTT.

This rearrangement joins TRBV18 to TRBJ2-7; TRBD1 agrees at 8 bases. CDR1 is KGHSH and CDR2 is LQKENI in the germline V gene. CDR3 length: 13 amino acids. Trimming took 5 bases from V and 4 from J; bases not matched to a gene: 4. As DNA, the CDR3 is TGTGCCAGCTCAACCGACAGGGGTTACGAGCAGTACTTC. Translation gives CASSTDRGYEQYF.